A selection of T cell receptor beta chains follows, all from one sample in a study of blood T cell repertoires in COVID-19. Data came from immunoSEQ multiplex PCR; TCRdb stores just in-frame clones and leaves some out. Among some 100,000 clones listed, roughly 90% were seen once. Sequencing was done on a sample of peripheral blood. The receptors here all came from a man between 50 and 59 years old with active COVID-19. Both conserved end residues are part of each CDR3. The D gene is left open where the match is weak. Clone size is shown for a subset of rows, as once, few, many or a class of expanded clone.

size | D | J | V | DNA | CDR3
- | - | TRBJ1-5 | TRBV10-2 | TGCGCCAGCAGTGAAGGGGGGGCTAAGAATCAGCCCCAGCATTTT | CASSEGGAKNQPQHF
- | - | TRBJ2-1 | TRBV6-5 | TGTGCCAGCGGCCAGCCGGTGGAGAATGAGCAGTTCTTC | CASGQPVENEQFF
- | - | TRBJ1-3 | TRBV5-4 | TGTGCCAGCGGACAATCGTCGGGAAACACCATATATTTT | CASGQSSGNTIYF
- | - | TRBJ1-2 | TRBV19 | TGTGCCAGTAGTCTAGACAGGTTCTGGGATGGCTACACCTTC | CASSLDRFWDGYTF
- | TRBD1 | TRBJ1-2 | TRBV5-1 | TGCGCCAGCAGCTGGGGACAGGGAGGGAACTATGGCTACACCTTC | CASSWGQGGNYGYTF
- | - | TRBJ1-5 | TRBV2 | TGTGCCAGCAAGGACAGCCATAGCAATCAGCCCCAGCATTTT | CASKDSHSNQPQHF
- | TRBD2 | TRBJ2-7 | TRBV5-4 | TGTGCCAGCAGCGCGGAGACTAGCGGGGCCCTCGAGCAGTACTTC | CASSAETSGALEQYF
once | - | TRBJ1-6 | TRBV6-5 | TGTGCCAGCAGTTACTACTCAGGCAGGGCGAATTCACCCCTCCACTTT | CASSYYSGRANSPLHF
- | - | TRBJ2-2 | TRBV11-3 | TGTGCCAGCAGCCCCGAGGGTAGCGTCATCACCGGGGAGCTGTTTTTT | CASSPEGSVITGELFF
- | TRBD2 | TRBJ2-3 | TRBV4-2 | TGTGCCAGCAGCCAAGAGCCCGGGACTATAGATACGCAGTATTTT | CASSQEPGTIDTQYF
- | TRBD2 | TRBJ2-1 | TRBV2 | TGTGCCAGCAGTGAAGGGGCGGGAGTATCCCACAATGAGCAGTTCTTC | CASSEGAGVSHNEQFF
few | - | TRBJ1-4 | TRBV2 | TGTGCCAGCACTTACAGGGTTGAAAAACTGTTTTTT | CASTYRVEKLFF
- | - | TRBJ2-7 | TRBV11-1 | TGTGCCAGCAGCTCTCTGGGCGGGGACGAGCAGTACTTC | CASSSLGGDEQYF
few | - | TRBJ1-1 | TRBV2 | TGTGCCAGCAGTGCGGTTCCGAACACTGAAGCTTTCTTT | CASSAVPNTEAFF
- | - | TRBJ2-2 | TRBV20-1 | TGCAGTGCTCAGGATGCCGGGGAGCTGTTTTTT | CSAQDAGELFF
- | - | TRBJ2-7 | TRBV6-5 | TGTGCCAGCGGCCTACTAGGTAGAAGCTCCTACGAGCAGTACTTC | CASGLLGRSSYEQYF
- | - | TRBJ2-7 | TRBV3-1/TRBV3-2 | TGTGCCAGCAGCCATTACCAGGGGGGCCCGTCCTACGAGCAGTACTTC | CASSHYQGGPSYEQYF
- | - | TRBJ2-7 | TRBV12-3/TRBV12-4 | TGTGCCAGCAGCCGATACAGGTTCGAGCAGTACTTC | CASSRYRFEQYF
once | - | TRBJ1-2 | TRBV2 | TGTGCCAGCAGCCGAGCCTTGGACAGTAGCTATGGCTACACCTTC | CASSRALDSSYGYTF
once | - | TRBJ1-5 | TRBV19 | TGTGCCAGTAGTATCCGGCCGGGCAGGGCGGTACAGCCCCAGCATTTT | CASSIRPGRAVQPQHF
- | TRBD1 | TRBJ1-3 | TRBV4-1 | TGCGCCAGCAGCCAAACAGGGGCCGTCTCTGGAAACACCATATATTTT | CASSQTGAVSGNTIYF
- | - | TRBJ2-1 | TRBV2 | TGTGCCAGCAGTGTGCGCTCCTACAATGAGCAGTTCTTC | CASSVRSYNEQFF
few | - | TRBJ1-1 | TRBV3-1/TRBV3-2 | TGTGCCAGCAGCCAAGGGCTCTTGGAAGCTTTCTTT | CASSQGLLEAFF
- | TRBD1 | TRBJ1-2 | TRBV6-5 | TGTGCCAGCAGTACCGACAGGGGTGGCTATGGCTACACCTTC | CASSTDRGGYGYTF
- | - | TRBJ1-1 | TRBV27 | TGTGCCAGCAGTTTATCCGTGAACACTGAAGCTTTCTTT | CASSLSVNTEAFF
- | TRBD2 | TRBJ2-3 | TRBV15 | TGTGCCACCAGCAGAGGGCAGACTAGCGGGGGGCTAAACACAGATACGCAGTATTTT | CATSRGQTSGGLNTDTQYF
- | TRBD1 | TRBJ1-1 | TRBV2 | TGTGCCAGCCACTACCAGGGGGCCCGACGCACTGAAGCTTTCTTT | CASHYQGARRTEAFF
few | - | TRBJ1-6 | TRBV11-3 | TGTGCCAGCAGCACCGGGACATTCAACTCACCCCTCCACTTT | CASSTGTFNSPLHF
- | TRBD1 | TRBJ1-5 | TRBV19 | TGTGCCAGTAGTATGGACAGGGTGGGACAGCCCCAGCATTTT | CASSMDRVGQPQHF
- | - | TRBJ2-1 | TRBV27 | TGTGCCAGCAGTTTATATGGGACCCGGGACCGACTAGGTGTCTCTTACAATGAGCAGTTCTTC | CASSLYGTRDRLGVSYNEQFF
few | - | TRBJ1-2 | TRBV7-9 | TGTGCCAGCAGCTTAGGGAGTTTGCCTCCGTCCGGCTACACCTTC | CASSLGSLPPSGYTF
- | - | TRBJ2-5 | TRBV4-2 | TGTGCCAGCAGTCTTGATGGTGGGCCCCAAGAGACCCAGTACTTC | CASSLDGGPQETQYF
- | - | TRBJ1-1 | TRBV2 | TGTGCCAGCAGTGCTACAGAGGGAAACACTGAAGCTTTCTTT | CASSATEGNTEAFF
- | TRBD1 | TRBJ1-4 | TRBV30 | TGTGCCTGGACCGGACAGGCAACTAATGAAAAACTGTTTTTT | CAWTGQATNEKLFF
once | - | TRBJ2-2 | TRBV4-2 | TGTGCCAGCAGCCACGATGGGAGAGATACCGGGGAGCTGTTTTTT | CASSHDGRDTGELFF